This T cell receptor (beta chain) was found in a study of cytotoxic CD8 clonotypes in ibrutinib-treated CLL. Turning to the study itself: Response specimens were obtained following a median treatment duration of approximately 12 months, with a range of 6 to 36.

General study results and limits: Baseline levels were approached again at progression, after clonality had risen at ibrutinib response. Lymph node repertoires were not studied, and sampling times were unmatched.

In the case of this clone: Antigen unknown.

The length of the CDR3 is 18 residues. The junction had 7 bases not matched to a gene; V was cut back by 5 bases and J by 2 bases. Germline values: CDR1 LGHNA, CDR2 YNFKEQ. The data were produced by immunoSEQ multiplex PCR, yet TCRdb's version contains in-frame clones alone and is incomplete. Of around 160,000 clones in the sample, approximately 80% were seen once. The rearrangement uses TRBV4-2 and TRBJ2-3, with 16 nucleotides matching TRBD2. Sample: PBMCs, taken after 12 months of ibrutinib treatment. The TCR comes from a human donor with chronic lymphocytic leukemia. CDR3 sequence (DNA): TGTGCCAGCAGCAAGGCCGGGACTAGCGGGGGGGCCACAGATACGCAGTATTTT. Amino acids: CASSKAGTSGGATDTQYF.